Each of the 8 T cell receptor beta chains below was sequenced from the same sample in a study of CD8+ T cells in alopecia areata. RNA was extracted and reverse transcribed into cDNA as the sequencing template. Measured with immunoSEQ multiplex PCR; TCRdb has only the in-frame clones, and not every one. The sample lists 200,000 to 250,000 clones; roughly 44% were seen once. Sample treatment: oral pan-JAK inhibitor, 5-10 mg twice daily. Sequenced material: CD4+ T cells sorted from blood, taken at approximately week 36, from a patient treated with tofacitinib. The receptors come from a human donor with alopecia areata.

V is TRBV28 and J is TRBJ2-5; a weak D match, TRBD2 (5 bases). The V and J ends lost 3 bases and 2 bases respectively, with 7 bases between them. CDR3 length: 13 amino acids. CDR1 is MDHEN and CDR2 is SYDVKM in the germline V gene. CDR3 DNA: TGTGCCAGCAGTTTGGGGAGACAAGAGACCCAGTACTTC. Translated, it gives CASSLGRQETQYF. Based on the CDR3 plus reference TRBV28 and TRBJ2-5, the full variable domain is DVKVTQSSRYLVKRTGEKVFLECVQDMDHENMFWYRQDPGLGLRLIYFSYDVKMKEKGDIPEGYSVSREKKERFSLILESASTNQTSMYLCASSLGRQETQYFGPGTRLLVL.

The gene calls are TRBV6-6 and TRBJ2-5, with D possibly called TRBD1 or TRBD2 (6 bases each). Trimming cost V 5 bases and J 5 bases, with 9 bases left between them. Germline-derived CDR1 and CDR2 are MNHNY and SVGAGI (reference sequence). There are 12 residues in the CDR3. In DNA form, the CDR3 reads TGTGCCAGCAGTACAGGGAGGGAGACCCAGTACTTC. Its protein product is CASSTGRETQYF.

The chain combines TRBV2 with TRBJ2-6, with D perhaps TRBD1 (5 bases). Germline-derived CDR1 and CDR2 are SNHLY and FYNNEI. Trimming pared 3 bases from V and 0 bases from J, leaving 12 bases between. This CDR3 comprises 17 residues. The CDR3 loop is CASSETVAPSGANVLTF. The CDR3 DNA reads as TGTGCCAGCAGTGAGACAGTCGCCCCCTCTGGGGCCAACGTCCTGACTTTC.

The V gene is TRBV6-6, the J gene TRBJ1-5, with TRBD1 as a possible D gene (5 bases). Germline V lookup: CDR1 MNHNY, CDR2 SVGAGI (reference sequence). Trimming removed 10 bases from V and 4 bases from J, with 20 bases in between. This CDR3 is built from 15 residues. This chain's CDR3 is CATSPGRGENQPQHF. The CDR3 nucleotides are TGTGCCACAAGCCCGGGACGAGGGGAAAATCAGCCCCAGCATTTT.

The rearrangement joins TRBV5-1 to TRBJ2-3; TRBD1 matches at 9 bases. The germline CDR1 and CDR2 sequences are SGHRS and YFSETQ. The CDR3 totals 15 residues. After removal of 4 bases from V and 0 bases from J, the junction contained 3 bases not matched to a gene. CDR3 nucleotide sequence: TGCGCCAGCAGCAAAGGGACAGGGAGCACAGATACGCAGTATTTT. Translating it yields CASSKGTGSTDTQYF.

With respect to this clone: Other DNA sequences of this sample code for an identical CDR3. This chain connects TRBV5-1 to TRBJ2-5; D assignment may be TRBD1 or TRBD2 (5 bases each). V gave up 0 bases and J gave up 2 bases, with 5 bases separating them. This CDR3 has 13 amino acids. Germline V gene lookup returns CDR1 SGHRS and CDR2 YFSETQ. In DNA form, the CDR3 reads TGCGCCAGCAGCTTGGGGGGGCAAGAGACCCAGTACTTC. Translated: CASSLGGQETQYF.

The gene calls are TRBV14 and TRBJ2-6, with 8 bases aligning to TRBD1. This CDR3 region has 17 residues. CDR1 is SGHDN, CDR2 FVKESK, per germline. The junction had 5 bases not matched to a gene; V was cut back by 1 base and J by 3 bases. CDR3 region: CASSQGTGLGGANVLTF. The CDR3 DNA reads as TGTGCCAGCAGCCAAGGGACAGGGTTAGGTGGGGCCAACGTCCTGACTTTC.

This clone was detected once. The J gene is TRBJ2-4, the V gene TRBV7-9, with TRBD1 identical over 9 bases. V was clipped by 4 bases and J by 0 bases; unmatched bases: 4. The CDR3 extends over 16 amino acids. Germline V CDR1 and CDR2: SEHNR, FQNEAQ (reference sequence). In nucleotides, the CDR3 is TGTGCCAGCAGCTCCGGACAGGGGCTAGCCAAAAACATTCAGTACTTC. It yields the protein CASSSGQGLAKNIQYF.